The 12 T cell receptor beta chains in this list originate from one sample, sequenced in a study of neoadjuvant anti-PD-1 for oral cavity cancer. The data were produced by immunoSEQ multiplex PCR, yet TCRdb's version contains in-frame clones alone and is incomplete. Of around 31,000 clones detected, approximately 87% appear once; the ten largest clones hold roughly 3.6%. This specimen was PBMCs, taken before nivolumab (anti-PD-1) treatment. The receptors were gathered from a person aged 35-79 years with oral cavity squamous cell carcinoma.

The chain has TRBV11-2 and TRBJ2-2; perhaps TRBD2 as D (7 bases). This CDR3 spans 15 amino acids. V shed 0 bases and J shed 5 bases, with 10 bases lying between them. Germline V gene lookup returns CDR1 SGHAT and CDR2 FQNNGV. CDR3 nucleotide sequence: TGTGCCAGCAGCTTAGAGAGGGGGGGAACCGGGGAGCTGTTTTTT. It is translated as CASSLERGGTGELFF.

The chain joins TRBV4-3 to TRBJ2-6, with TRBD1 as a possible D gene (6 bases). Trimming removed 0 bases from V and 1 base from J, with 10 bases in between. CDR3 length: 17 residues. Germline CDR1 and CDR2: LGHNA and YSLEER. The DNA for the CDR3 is TGCGCCAGCAGCCAAGATGCTACAGGGTCTGGGGCCAACGTCCTGACTTTC. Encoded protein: CASSQDATGSGANVLTF.

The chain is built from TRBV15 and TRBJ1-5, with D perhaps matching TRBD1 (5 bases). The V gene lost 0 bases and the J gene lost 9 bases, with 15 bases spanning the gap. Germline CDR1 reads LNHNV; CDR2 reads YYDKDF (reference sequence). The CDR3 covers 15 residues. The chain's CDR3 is CATSREGRFVSPQHF. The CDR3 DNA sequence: TGTGCCACCAGCAGAGAGGGACGGTTCGTCTCGCCCCAGCATTTT.

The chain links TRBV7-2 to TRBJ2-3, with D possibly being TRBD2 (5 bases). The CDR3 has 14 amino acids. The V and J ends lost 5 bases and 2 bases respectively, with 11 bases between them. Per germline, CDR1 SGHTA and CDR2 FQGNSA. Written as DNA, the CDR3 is TGTGCCAGCAGCAGCAGCCGGGACACAGATACGCAGTATTTT. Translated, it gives CASSSSRDTDTQYF. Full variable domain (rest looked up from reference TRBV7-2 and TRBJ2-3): GAGVSQSPSNKVTEKGKDVELRCDPISGHTALYWYRQSLGQGLEFLIYFQGNSAPDKSGLPSDRFSAERTGGSVSTLTIQRTQQEDSAVYLCASSSSRDTDTQYFGPGTRLTVL.

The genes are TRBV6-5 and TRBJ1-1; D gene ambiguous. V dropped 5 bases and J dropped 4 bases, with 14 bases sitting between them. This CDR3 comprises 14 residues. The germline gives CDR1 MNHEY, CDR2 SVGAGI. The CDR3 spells CASSTGFESTEAFF. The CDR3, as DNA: TGTGCCAGCAGTACGGGGTTCGAGAGCACTGAAGCTTTCTTT.

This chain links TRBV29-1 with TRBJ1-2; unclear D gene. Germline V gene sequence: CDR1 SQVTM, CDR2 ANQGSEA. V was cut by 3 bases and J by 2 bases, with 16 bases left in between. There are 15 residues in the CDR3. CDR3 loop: CSVEGGDFMNYGYTF. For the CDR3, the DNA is TGCAGCGTTGAGGGTGGGGATTTTATGAACTATGGCTACACCTTC.

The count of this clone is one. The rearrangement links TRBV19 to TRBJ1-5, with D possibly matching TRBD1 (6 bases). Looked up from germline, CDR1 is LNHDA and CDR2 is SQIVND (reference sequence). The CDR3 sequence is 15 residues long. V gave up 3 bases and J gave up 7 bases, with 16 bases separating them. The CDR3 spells CASSIFETGDQPQHF. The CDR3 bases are TGTGCCAGTAGTATCTTCGAGACAGGTGACCAGCCCCAGCATTTT.

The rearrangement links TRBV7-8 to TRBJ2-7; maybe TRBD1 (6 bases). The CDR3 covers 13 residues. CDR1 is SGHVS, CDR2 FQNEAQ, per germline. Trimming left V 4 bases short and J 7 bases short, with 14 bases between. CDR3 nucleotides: TGTGCCAGCAGCTCCAGGGGCCCGGGGGAGCAGTACTTC. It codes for CASSSRGPGEQYF.

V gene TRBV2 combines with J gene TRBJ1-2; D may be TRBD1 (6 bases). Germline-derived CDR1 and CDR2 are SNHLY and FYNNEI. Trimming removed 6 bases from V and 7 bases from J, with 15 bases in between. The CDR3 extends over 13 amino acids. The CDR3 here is CASRETGILGYTF. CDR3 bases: TGTGCCAGCAGAGAAACAGGGATTCTTGGCTACACCTTC.

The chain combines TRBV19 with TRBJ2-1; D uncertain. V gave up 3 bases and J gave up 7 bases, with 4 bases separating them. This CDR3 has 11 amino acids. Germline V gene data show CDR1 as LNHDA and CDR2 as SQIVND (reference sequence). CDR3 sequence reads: CASSMSNEQFF. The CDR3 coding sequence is TGTGCCAGTAGTATGAGTAATGAGCAGTTCTTC.

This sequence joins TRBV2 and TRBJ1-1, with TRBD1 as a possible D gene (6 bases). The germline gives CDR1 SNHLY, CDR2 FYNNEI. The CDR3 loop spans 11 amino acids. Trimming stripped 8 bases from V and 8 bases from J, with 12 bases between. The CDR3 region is CASGRQVEAFF. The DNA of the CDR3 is TGTGCCAGCGGAAGACAGGTCGAAGCTTTCTTT.

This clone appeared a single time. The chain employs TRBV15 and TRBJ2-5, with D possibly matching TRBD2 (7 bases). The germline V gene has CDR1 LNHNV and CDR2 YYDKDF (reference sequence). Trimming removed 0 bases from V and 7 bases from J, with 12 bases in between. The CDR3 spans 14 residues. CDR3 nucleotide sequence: TGTGCCACCAGCAGAGATTGGGCGGGGGCGACCCAGTACTTC. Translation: CATSRDWAGATQYF. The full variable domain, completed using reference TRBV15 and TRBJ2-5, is DAMVIQNPRYQVTQFGKPVTLSCSQTLNHNVMYWYQQKSSQAPKLLFHYYDKDFNNEADTPDNFQSRRPNTSFCFLDIRSPGLGDTAMYLCATSRDWAGATQYFGPGTRLLVL.